This is a list of T cell receptor beta chains from one sample in a study of blood T cell repertoires in COVID-19. The assay was immunoSEQ multiplex PCR, and TCRdb's table has in-frame clones only and misses some. The table includes 390,000 or so clones, 75% to 90% detected once. Sequencing was carried out using peripheral blood. All receptors come from a woman between 25 and 40 years old with active or convalescent COVID-19. The CDR3 runs from the conserved cysteine through the conserved F or W. The D gene is left open where the match is weak. Expanded clones get a size class; other rows say once, few or many, or leave the size out.

TRBJ1-2	TRBV25-1	few	NA	CASTPLTDYGYTF	TGTGCCAGCACGCCTTTAACAGACTATGGCTACACCTTC
TRBJ1-4	TRBV28	NA	NA	CASSLNPSVEKLFF	TGTGCCAGCAGTTTGAACCCGTCGGTTGAAAAACTGTTTTTT
TRBJ1-1	TRBV4-1	NA	TRBD1	CASSQERRQGFGMNTEAFF	TGCGCCAGCAGCCAAGAAAGGCGACAGGGGTTCGGTATGAACACTGAAGCTTTCTTT
TRBJ2-1	TRBV27	NA	TRBD2	CASSPTGTSGYNEQFF	TGTGCCAGCAGTCCAACCGGGACTAGCGGCTACAATGAGCAGTTCTTC
TRBJ2-1	TRBV18	NA	TRBD2	CASSPPERGPLQVDNEQFF	TGTGCCAGCTCACCACCGGAGCGGGGGCCTCTCCAAGTTGACAATGAGCAGTTCTTC
TRBJ2-1	TRBV23-1	few	TRBD1	CASSQSQGADNEQFF	TGCGCCAGCAGTCAATCGCAGGGGGCGGACAATGAGCAGTTCTTC
TRBJ2-7	TRBV6-5	NA	NA	CASTNRGEQYF	TGTGCCAGCACAAACCGGGGCGAGCAGTACTTC
TRBJ1-1	TRBV19	NA	NA	CATKSYFVGDHRDTEAFF	TGTGCCACTAAGAGTTATTTTGTTGGGGACCACAGGGACACTGAAGCTTTCTTT
TRBJ2-5	TRBV29-1	NA	TRBD2	CSAPLGGGETQYF	TGCAGCGCCCCCTTGGGGGGAGGGGAGACCCAGTACTTC
TRBJ1-1	TRBV14	NA	NA	CASSRTQNTEAFF	TGTGCCAGCAGCCGAACACAAAACACTGAAGCTTTCTTT
TRBJ1-2	TRBV19	NA	NA	CASSIDQTGYGGYTF	TGTGCCAGTAGTATAGATCAGACAGGTTACGGTGGCTACACCTTC
TRBJ2-7	TRBV6-5	once	TRBD1	CASKRTGGTEEQYF	TGTGCCAGCAAAAGGACAGGGGGGACGGAAGAGCAGTACTTC
TRBJ2-1	TRBV18	once	TRBD2	CASSPTSGTNEQFF	TGTGCCAGCTCACCGACTAGCGGGACGAATGAGCAGTTCTTC
TRBJ1-1	TRBV5-1	NA	NA	CASSLDVTGLGAFF	TGCGCCAGCAGCTTGGACGTTACGGGACTAGGAGCTTTCTTT
TRBJ1-2	TRBV6-5	NA	NA	CASSYSESPYGYTF	TGTGCCAGCAGTTACTCGGAGAGCCCCTATGGCTACACCTTC
TRBJ2-5	TRBV6-6	NA	TRBD2	CASSYPPSAGGTQYF	TGTGCCAGCAGTTACCCTCCTAGCGCGGGAGGGACCCAGTACTTC
TRBJ2-6	TRBV18	NA	NA	CASSPQRSAGANVLTF	TGTGCCAGCTCACCACAGAGGAGCGCTGGGGCCAACGTCCTGACTTTC
TRBJ1-1	TRBV19	NA	NA	CASSIGPGAFF	TGTGCCAGTAGTATAGGACCGGGGGCTTTCTTT
TRBJ1-2	TRBV6-1	once	NA	CASSEAPAGPYGYTF	TGTGCCAGCAGTGAAGCCCCGGCGGGTCCCTATGGCTACACCTTC
TRBJ1-2	TRBV9	NA	NA	CASSVDVENYGYTF	TGTGCCAGCAGCGTAGACGTCGAGAACTATGGCTACACCTTC
TRBJ1-1	TRBV7-9	once	NA	CASSNNQGGTEAFF	TGTGCCAGCAGCAACAATCAGGGTGGCACTGAAGCTTTCTTT
TRBJ1-5	TRBV9	NA	NA	CASSPGGQSNQPQHF	TGTGCCAGCAGTCCCGGGGGTCAGAGCAATCAGCCCCAGCATTTT
TRBJ2-3	TRBV10-1	NA	TRBD2	CASSGSGTIFTDTQYF	TGCGCCAGCAGTGGCTCCGGGACTATCTTCACAGATACGCAGTATTTT
TRBJ1-1	TRBV10-3	NA	NA	CAITNAGQSMNTEAFF	TGTGCCATCACCAACGCCGGACAGAGCATGAACACTGAAGCTTTCTTT
TRBJ1-2	TRBV13	NA	NA	CASSPAGSSVGYTF	TGTGCCAGCAGCCCAGCGGGCAGTTCAGTCGGCTACACCTTC
TRBJ1-5	TRBV19	NA	NA	CASSIRPLTVGHQPQHF	TGTGCCAGTAGTATTCGGCCACTGACAGTTGGCCATCAGCCCCAGCATTTT
TRBJ1-2	TRBV27	NA	NA	CASSFSGEYGYTF	TGTGCCAGCAGTTTTTCAGGGGAGTATGGCTACACCTTC
TRBJ1-3	TRBV7-2	NA	TRBD1	CASSLAGGSGNTIYF	TGTGCCAGCAGCTTGGCAGGGGGCTCTGGAAACACCATATATTTT
TRBJ2-2	TRBV2	once	NA	CASSEWRGANTGELFF	TGTGCCAGCAGTGAATGGAGAGGCGCGAACACCGGGGAGCTGTTTTTT
TRBJ1-1	TRBV6-5	once	NA	CASINGSNTEAFF	TGTGCCAGCATAAACGGGAGTAACACTGAAGCTTTCTTT
TRBJ1-4	TRBV4-1	NA	TRBD1	CASSQDIRTGSNEKLFF	TGCGCCAGCAGCCAAGATATTAGGACAGGGTCTAATGAAAAACTGTTTTTT
TRBJ1-2	TRBV19	NA	TRBD1	CASTALSGQSNYGYTF	TGTGCCAGTACCGCGCTCTCGGGACAGTCGAACTATGGCTACACCTTC
TRBJ2-1	TRBV2	NA	TRBD2	CASSRPTSGSGPSYNEQFF	TGTGCCAGCAGTCGGCCCACTAGCGGGAGTGGCCCCTCCTACAATGAGCAGTTCTTC
TRBJ2-7	TRBV4-1	few	NA	CASSQDSGGSYEQYF	TGCGCCAGCAGCCAAGACTCCGGGGGCTCCTACGAGCAGTACTTC
TRBJ2-6	TRBV18	NA	NA	CASSPARPRSGANVLTF	TGTGCCAGCTCACCAGCCAGGCCACGCTCTGGGGCCAACGTCCTGACTTTC
TRBJ1-1	TRBV19	NA	TRBD1	CASRSGTGGAGNTEAFF	TGTGCCAGTAGATCCGGGACAGGGGGCGCGGGGAACACTGAAGCTTTCTTT
TRBJ2-3	TRBV7-9	NA	TRBD1	CASSLITGVDTQYF	TGTGCCAGCAGCCTAATTACAGGGGTGGATACGCAGTATTTT
TRBJ1-6	TRBV11-2	NA	NA	CASSSGRGGQANSPLHF	TGTGCCAGCAGCTCCGGGCGAGGAGGGCAGGCCAATTCACCCCTCCACTTT